This TCR beta chain was retrieved from a study of blood T cell repertoires in COVID-19. Turning to the study itself: Sites in the United States, Italy and Spain provided acute and convalescent COVID-19 samples. The analysed material was cDNA or gDNA that came from T cells, B-cell-depleted T cells, or PBMCs.

Original data processing: Amplified reference gene primers provided the basis for estimating nucleated cell counts. Using immunoSEQ multiplex PCR, the repertoire was profiled, and TCRdb retains in-frame clones only, with some absent. The DNA gave D and trimming, while V, J and clone size come from that table. This table holds a few hundred thousand clones, 70% to 90% found once. This clone was detected many times. With 5 bases clipped from V and 0 bases from J, the junction kept 2 bases outside the gene matches. In germline, CDR1 is MRHNA, CDR2 SNTAGT. The CDR3 loop spans 15 amino acids. V gene TRBV6-4 combines with J gene TRBJ2-2; 8 bases align to TRBD2. This clonotype was sampled from a woman aged 30 to 39 with COVID-19, enrolled during active disease. The sample comprised peripheral blood. The DNA for the CDR3 is TGTGCCAGCAGTAGCGGGGGCACGAACACCGGGGAGCTGTTTTTT. Translation: CASSSGGTNTGELFF.